Only a few counts were recorded for the clone carrying this T cell receptor (beta chain). Its antigen is undetermined. These data originate in a study of T cells in Graves' hyperthyroidism and ophthalmopathy. General study findings and limits: Most thyroid clonotypes expanded above 0.001 were also detected in blood.

From RNA transcripts, TCR beta CDR3 regions were amplified. In the first-round RT-PCR of the TCR CDR3, the HTBI primer set was used. MiXCR, applied by TCRdb to the multiplex PCR reads, yields one record per CDR3 protein. The sample includes about 590,000 distinct CDR3 sequences, 13% to 15% seen only once; the top ten take roughly 7%. For ophthalmopathy patients, the Clinical Activity Score was at least 3 and the NOSPECS grade at least 4; duration was under 3 months. Germline V CDR1 and CDR2: SGHTA, FQGNSA. The V gene end was trimmed by 5 bases and the J gene end by 2 bases; junction bases not matched to a gene: 14. CDR3 length: 17 amino acids.

The sample was blood. The V call is TRBV7-2, the J call TRBJ1-2; TRBD1 aligns across 7 bases. The sequence was collected from a young woman with Graves' ophthalmopathy. The DNA of the CDR3 is TGTGCCAGCAGCCCAGGGGGAACAGGACCCGCGAACTATGGCTACACCTTC. Translated: CASSPGGTGPANYGYTF.